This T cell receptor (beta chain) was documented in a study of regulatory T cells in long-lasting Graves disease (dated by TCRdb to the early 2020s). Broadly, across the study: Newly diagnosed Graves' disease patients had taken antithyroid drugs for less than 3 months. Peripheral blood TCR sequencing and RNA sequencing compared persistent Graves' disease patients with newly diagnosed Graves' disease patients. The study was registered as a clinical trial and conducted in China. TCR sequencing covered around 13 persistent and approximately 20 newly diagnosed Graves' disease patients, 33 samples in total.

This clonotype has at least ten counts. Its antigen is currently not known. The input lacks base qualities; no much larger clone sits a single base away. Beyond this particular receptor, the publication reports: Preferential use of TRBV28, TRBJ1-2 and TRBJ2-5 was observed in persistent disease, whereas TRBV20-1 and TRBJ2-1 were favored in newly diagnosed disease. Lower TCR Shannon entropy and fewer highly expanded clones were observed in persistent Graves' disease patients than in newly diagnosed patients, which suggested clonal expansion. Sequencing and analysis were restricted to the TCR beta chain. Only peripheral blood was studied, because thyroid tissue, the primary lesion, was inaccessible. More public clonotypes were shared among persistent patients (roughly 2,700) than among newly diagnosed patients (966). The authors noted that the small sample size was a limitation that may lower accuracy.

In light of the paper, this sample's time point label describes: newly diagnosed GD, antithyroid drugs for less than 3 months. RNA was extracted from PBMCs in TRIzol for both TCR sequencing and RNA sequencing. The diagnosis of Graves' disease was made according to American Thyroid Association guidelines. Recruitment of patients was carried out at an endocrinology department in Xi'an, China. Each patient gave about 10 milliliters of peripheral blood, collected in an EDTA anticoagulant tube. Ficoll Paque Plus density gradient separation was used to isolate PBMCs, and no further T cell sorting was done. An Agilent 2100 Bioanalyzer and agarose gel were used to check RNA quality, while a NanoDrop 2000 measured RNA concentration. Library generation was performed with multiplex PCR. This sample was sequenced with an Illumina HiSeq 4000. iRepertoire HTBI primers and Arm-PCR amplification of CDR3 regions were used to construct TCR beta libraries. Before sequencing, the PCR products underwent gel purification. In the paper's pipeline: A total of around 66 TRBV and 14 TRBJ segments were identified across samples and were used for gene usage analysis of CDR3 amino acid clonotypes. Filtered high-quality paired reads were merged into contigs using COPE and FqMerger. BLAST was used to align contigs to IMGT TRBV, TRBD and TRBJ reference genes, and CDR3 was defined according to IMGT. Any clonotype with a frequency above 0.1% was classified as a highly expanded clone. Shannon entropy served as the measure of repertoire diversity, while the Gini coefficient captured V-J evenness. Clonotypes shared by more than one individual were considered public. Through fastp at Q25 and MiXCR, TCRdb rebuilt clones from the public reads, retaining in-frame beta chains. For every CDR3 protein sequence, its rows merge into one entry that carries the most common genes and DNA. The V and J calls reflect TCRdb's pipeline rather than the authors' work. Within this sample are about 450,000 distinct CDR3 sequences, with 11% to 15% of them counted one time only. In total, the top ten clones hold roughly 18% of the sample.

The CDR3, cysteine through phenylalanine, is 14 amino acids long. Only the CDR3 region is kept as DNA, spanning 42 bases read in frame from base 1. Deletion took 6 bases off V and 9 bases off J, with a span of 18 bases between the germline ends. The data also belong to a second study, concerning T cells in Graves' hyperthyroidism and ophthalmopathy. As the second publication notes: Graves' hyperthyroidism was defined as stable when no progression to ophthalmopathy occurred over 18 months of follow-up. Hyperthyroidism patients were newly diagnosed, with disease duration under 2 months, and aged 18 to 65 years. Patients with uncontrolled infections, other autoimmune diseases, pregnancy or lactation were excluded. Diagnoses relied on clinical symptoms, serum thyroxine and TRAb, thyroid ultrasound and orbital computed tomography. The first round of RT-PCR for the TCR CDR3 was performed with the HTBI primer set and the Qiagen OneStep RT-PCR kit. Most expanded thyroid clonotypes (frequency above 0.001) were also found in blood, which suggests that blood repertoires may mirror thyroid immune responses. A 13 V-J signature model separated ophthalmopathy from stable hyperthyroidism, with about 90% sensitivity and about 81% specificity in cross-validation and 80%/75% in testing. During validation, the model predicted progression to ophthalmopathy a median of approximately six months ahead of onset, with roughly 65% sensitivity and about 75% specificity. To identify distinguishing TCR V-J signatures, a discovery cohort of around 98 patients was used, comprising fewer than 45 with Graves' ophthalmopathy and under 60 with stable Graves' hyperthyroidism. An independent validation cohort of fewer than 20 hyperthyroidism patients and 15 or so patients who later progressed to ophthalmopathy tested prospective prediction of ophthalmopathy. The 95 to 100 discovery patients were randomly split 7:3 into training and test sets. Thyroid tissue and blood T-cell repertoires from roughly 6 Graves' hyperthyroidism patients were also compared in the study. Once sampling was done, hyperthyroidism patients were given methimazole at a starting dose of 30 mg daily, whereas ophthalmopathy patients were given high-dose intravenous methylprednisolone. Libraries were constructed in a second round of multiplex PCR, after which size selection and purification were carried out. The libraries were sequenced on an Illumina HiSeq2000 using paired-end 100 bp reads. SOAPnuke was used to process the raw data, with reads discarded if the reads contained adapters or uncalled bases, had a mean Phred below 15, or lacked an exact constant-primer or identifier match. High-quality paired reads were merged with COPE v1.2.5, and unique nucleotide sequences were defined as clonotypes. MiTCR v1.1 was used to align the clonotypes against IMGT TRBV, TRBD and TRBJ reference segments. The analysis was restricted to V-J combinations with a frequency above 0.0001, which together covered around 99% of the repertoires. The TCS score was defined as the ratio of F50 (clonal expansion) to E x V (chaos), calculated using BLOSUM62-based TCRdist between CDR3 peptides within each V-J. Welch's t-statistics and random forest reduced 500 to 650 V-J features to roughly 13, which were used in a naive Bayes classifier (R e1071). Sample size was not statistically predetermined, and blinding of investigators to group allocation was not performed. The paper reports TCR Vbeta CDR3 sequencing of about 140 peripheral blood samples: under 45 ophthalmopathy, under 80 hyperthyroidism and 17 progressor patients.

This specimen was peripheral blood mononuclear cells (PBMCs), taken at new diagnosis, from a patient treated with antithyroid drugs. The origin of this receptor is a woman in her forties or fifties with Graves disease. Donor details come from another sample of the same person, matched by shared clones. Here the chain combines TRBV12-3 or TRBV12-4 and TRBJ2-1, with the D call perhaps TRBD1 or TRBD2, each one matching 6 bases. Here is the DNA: TGTGCCAGCAGCCCTCCTCGGGGGCGGGGTGAGCAGTTCTTC. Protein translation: CASSPPRGRGEQFF.